The sequence of this T cell receptor beta chain was determined in a study of T cell responses to AZD1222 COVID-19 vaccine. Here immunoSEQ multiplex PCR was the method, and the copy in TCRdb shows in-frame clones only, minus some. The sample has 69,000 or so clones, roughly 85% seen once. The V gene's germline CDR1 is LNHDA and CDR2 SQIVND (reference sequence). V dropped 4 bases and J dropped 6; count of bases not matched to a gene: 9. This CDR3 comprises 14 residues. Notes on this clone: Antigen: not known.

Study results and limitations: Reports indicate that nearly half of spike-specific TCRs are directed at unmutated variant regions. Compared with day 0, the breadth and depth of the Spike-specific TCR repertoire rose significantly after two doses of AZD1222. Donors in the cohort were predominantly white British and more often female, and clonal diversity was possibly underestimated.

This chain links TRBV19 with TRBJ2-7; 7 positions match TRBD1. This sample comprised peripheral blood, obtained 28 days after the second AZD1222 dose. The source of this sequence is an adult who received the AZD1222 COVID-19 vaccine. The DNA for the CDR3 is TGTGCCAGTAGTAAAACAGGGGTACCACTCGAGCAGTACTTC. This sequence encodes CASSKTGVPLEQYF.